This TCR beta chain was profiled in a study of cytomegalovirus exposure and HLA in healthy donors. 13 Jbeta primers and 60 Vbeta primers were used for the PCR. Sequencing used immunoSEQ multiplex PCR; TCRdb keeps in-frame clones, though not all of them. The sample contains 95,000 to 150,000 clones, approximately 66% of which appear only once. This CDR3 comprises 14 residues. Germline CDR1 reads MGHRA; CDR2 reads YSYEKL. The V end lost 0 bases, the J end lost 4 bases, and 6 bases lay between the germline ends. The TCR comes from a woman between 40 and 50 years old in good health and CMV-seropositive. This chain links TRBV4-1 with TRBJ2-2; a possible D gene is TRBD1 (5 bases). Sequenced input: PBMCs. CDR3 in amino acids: CASSQETVTGELFF. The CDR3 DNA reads TGCGCCAGCAGCCAAGAGACAGTCACCGGGGAGCTGTTTTTT.